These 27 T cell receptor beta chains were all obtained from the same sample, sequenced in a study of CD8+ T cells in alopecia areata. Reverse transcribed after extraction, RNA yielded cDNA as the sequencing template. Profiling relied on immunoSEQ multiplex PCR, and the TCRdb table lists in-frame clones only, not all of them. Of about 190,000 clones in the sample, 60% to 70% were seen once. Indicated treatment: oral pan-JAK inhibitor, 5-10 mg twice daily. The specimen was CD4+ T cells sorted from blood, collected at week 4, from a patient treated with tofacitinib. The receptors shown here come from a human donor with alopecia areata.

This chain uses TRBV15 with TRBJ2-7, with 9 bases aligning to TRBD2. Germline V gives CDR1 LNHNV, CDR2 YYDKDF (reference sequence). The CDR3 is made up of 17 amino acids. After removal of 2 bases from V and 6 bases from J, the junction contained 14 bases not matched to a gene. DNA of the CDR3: TGTGCCACCAGCAGACCCTCTGGCGGGAGGGCCCTGGGCGAGCAGTACTTC. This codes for CATSRPSGGRALGEQYF.

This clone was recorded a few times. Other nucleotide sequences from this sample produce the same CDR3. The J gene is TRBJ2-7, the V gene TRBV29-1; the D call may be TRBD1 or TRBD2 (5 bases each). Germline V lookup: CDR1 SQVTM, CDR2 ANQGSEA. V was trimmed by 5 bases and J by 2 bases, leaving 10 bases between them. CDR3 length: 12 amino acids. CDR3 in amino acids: CSVRGGPYEQYF. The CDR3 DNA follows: TGCAGCGTTCGGGGCGGACCCTACGAGCAGTACTTC.

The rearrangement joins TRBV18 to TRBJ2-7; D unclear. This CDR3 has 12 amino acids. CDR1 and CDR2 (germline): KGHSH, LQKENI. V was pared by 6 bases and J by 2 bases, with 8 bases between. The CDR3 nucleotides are TGTGCCAGCTCTTTCGTCGCCTACGAGCAGTACTTC. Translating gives CASSFVAYEQYF.

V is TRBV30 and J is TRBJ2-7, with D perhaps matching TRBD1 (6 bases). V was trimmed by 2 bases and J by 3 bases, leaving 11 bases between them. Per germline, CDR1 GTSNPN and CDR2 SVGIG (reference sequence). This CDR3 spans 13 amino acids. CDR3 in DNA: TGTGCCTGGAGTCCCGGACAGTACTACGAGCAGTACTTC. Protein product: CAWSPGQYYEQYF.

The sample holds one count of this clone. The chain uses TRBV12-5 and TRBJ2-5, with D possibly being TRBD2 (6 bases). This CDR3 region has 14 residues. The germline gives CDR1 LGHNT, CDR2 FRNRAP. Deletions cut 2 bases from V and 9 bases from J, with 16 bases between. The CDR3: CASGLQGLGGSQYF. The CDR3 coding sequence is TGTGCTAGTGGTTTGCAGGGACTGGGGGGTTCCCAGTACTTC.

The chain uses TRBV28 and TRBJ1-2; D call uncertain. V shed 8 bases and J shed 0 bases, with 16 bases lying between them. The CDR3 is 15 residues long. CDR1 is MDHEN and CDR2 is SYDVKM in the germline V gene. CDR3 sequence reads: CASLAPSGANYGYTF. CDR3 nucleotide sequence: TGTGCCAGCCTTGCCCCGAGCGGAGCTAACTATGGCTACACCTTC.

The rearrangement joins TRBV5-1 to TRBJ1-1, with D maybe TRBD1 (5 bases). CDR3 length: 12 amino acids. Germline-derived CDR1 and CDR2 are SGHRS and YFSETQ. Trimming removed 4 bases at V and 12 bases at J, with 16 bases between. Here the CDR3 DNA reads TGCGCCAGCAGCCTTGCAGGGATCGAAACTTTCTTT. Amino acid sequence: CASSLAGIETFF.

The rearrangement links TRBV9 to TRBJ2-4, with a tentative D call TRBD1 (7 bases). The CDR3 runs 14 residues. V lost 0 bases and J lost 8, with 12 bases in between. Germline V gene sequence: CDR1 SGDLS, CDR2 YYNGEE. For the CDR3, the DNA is TGTGCCAGCAGCGTAGGAGGAGGGGGCGACATTCAGTACTTC. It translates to CASSVGGGGDIQYF.

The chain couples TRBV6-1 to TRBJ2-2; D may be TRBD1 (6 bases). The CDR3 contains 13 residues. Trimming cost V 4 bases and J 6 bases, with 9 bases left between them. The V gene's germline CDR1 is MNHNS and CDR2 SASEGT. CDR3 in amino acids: CASSANRAGELFF. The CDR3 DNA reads TGTGCCAGCAGTGCCAACAGGGCCGGGGAGCTGTTTTTT.

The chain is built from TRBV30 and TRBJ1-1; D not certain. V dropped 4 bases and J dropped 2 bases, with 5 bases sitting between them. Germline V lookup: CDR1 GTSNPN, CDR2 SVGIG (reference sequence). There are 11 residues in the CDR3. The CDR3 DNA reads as TGTGCCTGGATCGGTAACACTGAAGCTTTCTTT. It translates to CAWIGNTEAFF.

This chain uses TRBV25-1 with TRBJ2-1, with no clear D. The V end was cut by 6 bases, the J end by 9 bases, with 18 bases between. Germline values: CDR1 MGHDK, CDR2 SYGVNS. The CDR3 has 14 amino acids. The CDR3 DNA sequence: TGTGCCAGCAGAAGTTTTGGGCCCGGCGGTGAGCAGTTCTTC. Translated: CASRSFGPGGEQFF.

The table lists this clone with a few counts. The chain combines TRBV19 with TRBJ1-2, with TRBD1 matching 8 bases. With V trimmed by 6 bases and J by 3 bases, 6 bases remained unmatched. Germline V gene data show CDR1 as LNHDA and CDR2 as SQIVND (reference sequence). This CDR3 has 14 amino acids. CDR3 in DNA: TGTGCCAGTAGAACACTGGACAGGGACTATGGCTACACCTTC. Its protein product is CASRTLDRDYGYTF.

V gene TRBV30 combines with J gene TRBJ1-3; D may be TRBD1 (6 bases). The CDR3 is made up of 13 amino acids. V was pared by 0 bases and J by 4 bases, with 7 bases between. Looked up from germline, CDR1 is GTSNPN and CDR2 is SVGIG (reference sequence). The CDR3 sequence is CAWSVDRGNTIYF. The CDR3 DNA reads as TGTGCCTGGAGTGTGGACAGAGGAAACACCATATATTTT.

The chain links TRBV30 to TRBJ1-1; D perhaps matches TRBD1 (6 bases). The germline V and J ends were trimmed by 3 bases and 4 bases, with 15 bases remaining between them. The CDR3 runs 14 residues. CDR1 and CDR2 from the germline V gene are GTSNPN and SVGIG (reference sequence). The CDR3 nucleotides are TGTGCCTGGAGGGTTGGGGGGCAGAGCACTGAAGCTTTCTTT. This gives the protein CAWRVGGQSTEAFF.

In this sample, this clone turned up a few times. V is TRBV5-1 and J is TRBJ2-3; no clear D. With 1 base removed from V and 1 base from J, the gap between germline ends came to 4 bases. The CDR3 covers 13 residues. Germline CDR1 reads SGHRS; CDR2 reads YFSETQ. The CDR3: CASSLSGTDTQYF. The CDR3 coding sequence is TGCGCCAGCAGCTTGAGCGGCACAGATACGCAGTATTTT. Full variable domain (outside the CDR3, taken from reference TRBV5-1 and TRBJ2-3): KAGVTQTPRYLIKTRGQQVTLSCSPISGHRSVSWYQQTPGQGLQFLFEYFSETQRNKGNFPGRFSGRQFSNSRSEMNVSTLELGDSALYLCASSLSGTDTQYFGPGTRLTVL.

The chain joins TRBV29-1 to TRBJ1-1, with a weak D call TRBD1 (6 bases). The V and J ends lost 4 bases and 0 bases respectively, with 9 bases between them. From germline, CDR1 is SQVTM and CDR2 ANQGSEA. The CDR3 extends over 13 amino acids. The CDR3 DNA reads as TGCAGCGTTGTGCAGGGGCTGAACACTGAAGCTTTCTTT. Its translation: CSVVQGLNTEAFF.

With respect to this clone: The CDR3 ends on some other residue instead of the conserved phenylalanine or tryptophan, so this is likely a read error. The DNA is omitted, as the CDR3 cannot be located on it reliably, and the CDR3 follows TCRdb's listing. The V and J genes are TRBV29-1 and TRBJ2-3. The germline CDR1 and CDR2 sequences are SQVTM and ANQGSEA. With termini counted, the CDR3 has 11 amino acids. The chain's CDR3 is CSPEGETVRDE.

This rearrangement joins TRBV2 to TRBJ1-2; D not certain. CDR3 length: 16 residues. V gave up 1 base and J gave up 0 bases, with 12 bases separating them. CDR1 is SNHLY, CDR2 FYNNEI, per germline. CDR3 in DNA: TGTGCCAGCAGTGAAGTTGTATGGATACCTAACTATGGCTACACCTTC. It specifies CASSEVVWIPNYGYTF.

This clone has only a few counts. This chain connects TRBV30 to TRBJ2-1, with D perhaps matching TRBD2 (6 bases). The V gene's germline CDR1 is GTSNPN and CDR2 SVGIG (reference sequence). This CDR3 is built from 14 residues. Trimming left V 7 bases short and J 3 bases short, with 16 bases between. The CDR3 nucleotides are TGTGCCTACCTGTGGGGAGGCGGCTACAATGAGCAGTTCTTC. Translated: CAYLWGGGYNEQFF. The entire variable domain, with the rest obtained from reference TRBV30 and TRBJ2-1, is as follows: SQTIHQWPATLVQPVGSPLSLECTVEGTSNPNLYWYRQAAGRGLQLLFYSVGIGQISSEVPQNLSASRPQDRQFILSSKKLLLSDSGFYLCAYLWGGGYNEQFFGPGTRLTVL.

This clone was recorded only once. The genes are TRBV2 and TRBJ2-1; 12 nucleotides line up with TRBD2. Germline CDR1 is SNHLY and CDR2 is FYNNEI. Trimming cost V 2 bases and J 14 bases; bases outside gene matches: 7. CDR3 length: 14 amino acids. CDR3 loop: CASSEYGLAGSEFF. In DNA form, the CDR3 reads TGTGCCAGCAGTGAATATGGACTAGCGGGATCAGAGTTCTTC. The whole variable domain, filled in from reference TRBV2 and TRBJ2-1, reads EPEVTQTPSHQVTQMGQEVILRCVPISNHLYFYWYRQILGQKVEFLVSFYNNEISEKSEIFDDQFSVERPDGSNFTLKIRSTKLEDSAMYFCASSEYGLAGSEFFGPGTRLTVL.

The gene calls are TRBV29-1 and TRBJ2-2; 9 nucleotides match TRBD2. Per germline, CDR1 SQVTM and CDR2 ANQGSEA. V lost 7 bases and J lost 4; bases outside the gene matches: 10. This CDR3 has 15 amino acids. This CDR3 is CSGKGTREGTGELFF. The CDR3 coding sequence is TGCAGCGGAAAGGGGACGCGGGAGGGCACCGGGGAGCTGTTTTTT.

CDR3 coding DNA: TGCGCCAGCAGCCCTAACAGGGGGACCGGGGAGCTGTTTTTT. This codes for CASSPNRGTGELFF. This chain connects TRBV5-1 to TRBJ2-2, with TRBD1 matching over 8 bases. Germline V lookup: CDR1 SGHRS, CDR2 YFSETQ. The junction had 4 bases not matched to a gene; V was cut back by 4 bases and J by 5 bases. This CDR3 region has 14 residues.

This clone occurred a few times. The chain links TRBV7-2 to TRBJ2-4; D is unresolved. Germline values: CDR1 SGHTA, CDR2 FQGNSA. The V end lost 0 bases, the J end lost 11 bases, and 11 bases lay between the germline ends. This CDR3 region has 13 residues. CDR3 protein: CASSLAGERFQYF. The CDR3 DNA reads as TGTGCCAGCAGCTTAGCGGGTGAAAGATTTCAGTACTTC.

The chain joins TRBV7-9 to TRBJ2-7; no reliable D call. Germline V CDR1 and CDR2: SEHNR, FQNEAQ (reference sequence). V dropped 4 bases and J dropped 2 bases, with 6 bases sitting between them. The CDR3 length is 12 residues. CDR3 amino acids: CASSSDAYEQYF. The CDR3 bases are TGTGCCAGCAGCTCGGATGCCTACGAGCAGTACTTC.

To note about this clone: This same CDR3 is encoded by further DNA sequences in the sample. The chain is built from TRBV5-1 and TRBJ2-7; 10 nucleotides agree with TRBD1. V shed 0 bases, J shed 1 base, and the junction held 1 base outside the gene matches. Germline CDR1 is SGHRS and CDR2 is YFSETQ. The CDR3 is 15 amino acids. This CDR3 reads CASSLGGQGSYEQYF. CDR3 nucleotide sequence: TGCGCCAGCAGCTTGGGGGGACAGGGGTCCTACGAGCAGTACTTC.

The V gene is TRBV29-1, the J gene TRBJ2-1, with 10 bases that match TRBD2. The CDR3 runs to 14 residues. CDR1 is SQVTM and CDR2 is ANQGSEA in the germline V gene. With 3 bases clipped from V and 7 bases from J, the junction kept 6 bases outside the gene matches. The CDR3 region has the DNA TGCAGCGTTGACCCGTCTAGCGGGGGTAATGAGCAGTTCTTC. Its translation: CSVDPSSGGNEQFF.

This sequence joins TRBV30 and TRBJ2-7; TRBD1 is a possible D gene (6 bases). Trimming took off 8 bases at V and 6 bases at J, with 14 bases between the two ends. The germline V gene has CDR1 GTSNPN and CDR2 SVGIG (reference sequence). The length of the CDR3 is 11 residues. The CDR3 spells CAGNRVGEQYF. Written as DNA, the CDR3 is TGTGCCGGAAACAGGGTAGGCGAGCAGTACTTC.